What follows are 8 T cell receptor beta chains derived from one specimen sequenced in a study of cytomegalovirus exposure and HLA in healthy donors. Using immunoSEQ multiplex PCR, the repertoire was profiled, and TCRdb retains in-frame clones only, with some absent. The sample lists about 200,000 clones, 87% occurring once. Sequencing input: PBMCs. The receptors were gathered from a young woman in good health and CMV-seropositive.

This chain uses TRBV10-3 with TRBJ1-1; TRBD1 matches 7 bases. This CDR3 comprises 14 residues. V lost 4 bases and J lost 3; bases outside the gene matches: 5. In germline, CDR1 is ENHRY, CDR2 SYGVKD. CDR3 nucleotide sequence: TGTGCCATCAGTGCAGGGACAGCACACACTGAAGCTTTCTTT. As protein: CAISAGTAHTEAFF.

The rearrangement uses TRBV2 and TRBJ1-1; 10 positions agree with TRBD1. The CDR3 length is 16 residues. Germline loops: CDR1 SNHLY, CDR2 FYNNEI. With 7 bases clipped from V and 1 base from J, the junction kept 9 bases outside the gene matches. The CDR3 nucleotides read TGTGCCAGCACCAACCGGGACAGGGGTTGGAACACTGAAGCTTTCTTT. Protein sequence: CASTNRDRGWNTEAFF.

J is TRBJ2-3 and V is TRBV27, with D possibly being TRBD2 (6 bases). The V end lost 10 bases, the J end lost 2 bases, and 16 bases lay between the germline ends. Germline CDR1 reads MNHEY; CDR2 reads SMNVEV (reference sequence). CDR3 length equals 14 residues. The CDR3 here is CATRLSGPTDTQYF. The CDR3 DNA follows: TGTGCCACAAGATTAAGCGGGCCCACAGATACGCAGTATTTT.

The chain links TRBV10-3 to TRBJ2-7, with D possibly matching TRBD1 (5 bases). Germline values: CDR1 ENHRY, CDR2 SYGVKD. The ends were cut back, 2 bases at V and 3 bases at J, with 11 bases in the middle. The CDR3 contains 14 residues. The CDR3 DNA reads TGTGCCATCAGTGAGAGGGCTCAGGGCTACGAGCAGTACTTC. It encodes CAISERAQGYEQYF.

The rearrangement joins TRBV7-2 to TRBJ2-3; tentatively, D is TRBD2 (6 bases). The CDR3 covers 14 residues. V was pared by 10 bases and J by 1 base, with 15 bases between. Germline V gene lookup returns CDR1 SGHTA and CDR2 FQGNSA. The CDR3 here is CATLGREGTDTQYF. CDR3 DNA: TGTGCCACGCTAGGGCGGGAAGGCACAGATACGCAGTATTTT. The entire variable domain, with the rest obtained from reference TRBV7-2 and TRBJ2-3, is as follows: GAGVSQSPSNKVTEKGKDVELRCDPISGHTALYWYRQSLGQGLEFLIYFQGNSAPDKSGLPSDRFSAERTGGSVSTLTIQRTQQEDSAVYLCATLGREGTDTQYFGPGTRLTVL.

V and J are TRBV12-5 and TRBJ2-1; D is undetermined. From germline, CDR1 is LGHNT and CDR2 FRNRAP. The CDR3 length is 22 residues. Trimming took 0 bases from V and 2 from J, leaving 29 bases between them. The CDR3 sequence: CASGLVPMYVGLQVSPYNEQFF. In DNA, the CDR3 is TGTGCTAGTGGTTTGGTGCCGATGTACGTTGGCTTGCAGGTGAGCCCCTACAATGAGCAGTTCTTC.

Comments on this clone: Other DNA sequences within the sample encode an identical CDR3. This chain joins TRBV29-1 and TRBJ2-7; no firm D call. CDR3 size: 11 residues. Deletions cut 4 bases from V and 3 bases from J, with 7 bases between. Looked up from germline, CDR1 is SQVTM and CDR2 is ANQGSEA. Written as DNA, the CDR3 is TGCAGCGTTGTTGAGGACTACGAGCAGTACTTC. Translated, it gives CSVVEDYEQYF.

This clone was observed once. CDR3 in amino acids: CASSSTGAYGYTF. The CDR3, as DNA: TGTGCCAGCAGCTCGACAGGGGCCTATGGCTACACCTTC. The chain recombines TRBV7-2 with TRBJ1-2; TRBD1 matches 8 bases. The V gene end was trimmed by 4 bases and the J gene end by 4 bases; junction bases not matched to a gene: 2. Germline V gives CDR1 SGHTA, CDR2 FQGNSA. The CDR3 consists of 13 residues.